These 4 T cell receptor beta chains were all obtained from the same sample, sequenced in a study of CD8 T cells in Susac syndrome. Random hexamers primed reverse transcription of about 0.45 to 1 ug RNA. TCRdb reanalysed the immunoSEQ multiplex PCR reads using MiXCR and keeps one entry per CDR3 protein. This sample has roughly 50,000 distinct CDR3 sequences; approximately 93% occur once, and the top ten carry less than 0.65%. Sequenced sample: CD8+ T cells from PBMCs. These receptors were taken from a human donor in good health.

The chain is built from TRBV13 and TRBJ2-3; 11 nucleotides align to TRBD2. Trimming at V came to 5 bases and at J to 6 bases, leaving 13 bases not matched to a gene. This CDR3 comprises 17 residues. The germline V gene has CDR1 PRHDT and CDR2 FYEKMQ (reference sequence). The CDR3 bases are TGTGCCAGCAGCGTCTCGGGACTAGCGGAAAAGGGGGATACGCAGTATTTT. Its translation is CASSVSGLAEKGDTQYF.

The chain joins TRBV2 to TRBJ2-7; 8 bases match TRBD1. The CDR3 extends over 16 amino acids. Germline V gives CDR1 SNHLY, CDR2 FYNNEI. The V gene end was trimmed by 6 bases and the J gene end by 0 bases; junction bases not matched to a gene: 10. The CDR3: CASRRGQGTSSYEQYF. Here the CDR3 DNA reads TGTGCCAGCAGGAGAGGACAGGGTACCAGCTCCTACGAGCAGTACTTC.

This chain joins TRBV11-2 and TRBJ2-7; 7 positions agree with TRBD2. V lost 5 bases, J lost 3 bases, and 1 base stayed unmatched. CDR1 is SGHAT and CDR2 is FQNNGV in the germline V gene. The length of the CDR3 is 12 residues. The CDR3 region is CASSPSGYEQYF. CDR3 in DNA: TGTGCCAGCAGCCCTAGCGGCTACGAGCAGTACTTC.

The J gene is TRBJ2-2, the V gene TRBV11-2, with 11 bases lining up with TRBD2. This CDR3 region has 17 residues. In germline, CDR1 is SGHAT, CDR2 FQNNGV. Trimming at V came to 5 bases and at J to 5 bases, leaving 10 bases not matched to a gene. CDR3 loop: CASSRDPSGRLTGELFF. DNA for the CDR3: TGTGCCAGCAGCAGAGATCCTAGCGGGAGGCTAACCGGGGAGCTGTTTTTT.